Here is one T cell receptor (beta chain) with its context. Antigen specificity is unknown. The data were taken from a study of PD-L1 blockade in urothelial cancer. V was clipped by 0 bases and J by 4 bases; unmatched bases: 3. Per germline, CDR1 SGHDT and CDR2 YYEEEE. The CDR3 is made up of 15 amino acids. Study-wide points: Durable-benefit patients showed greater tumor-associated blood clone expansion at 3 weeks.

Each PCR contained spiked-in synthetic TCR analog templates. The protocol was immunoSEQ multiplex PCR, while the TCRdb copy is restricted to in-frame clones and leaves out a portion. The repertoire holds some 63,000 clones, with about four fifths as singletons. The time point denotes: pretreatment peripheral blood. V gene TRBV5-6 combines with J gene TRBJ1-5, with 8 positions matching TRBD1. Specimen: PBMCs, collected around atezolizumab (anti-PD-L1) treatment. This receptor was taken from a man in his sixties or seventies with urothelial cancer. In nucleotides, the CDR3 is TGTGCCAGCAGCTTGGGGGACAGGTCTAATCAGCCCCAGCATTTT. The encoded protein is CASSLGDRSNQPQHF.